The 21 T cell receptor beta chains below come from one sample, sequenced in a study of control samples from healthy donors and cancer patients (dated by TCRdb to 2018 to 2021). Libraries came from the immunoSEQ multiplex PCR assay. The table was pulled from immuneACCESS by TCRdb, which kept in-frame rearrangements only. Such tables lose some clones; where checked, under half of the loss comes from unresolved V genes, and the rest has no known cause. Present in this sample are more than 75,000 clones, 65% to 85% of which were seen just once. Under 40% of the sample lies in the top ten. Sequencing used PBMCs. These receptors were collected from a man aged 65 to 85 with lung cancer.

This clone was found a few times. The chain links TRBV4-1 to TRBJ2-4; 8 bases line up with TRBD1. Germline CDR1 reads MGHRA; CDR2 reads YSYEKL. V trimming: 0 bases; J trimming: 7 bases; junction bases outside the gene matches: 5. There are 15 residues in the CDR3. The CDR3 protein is CASSQDSQGANIQYF. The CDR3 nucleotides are TGCGCCAGCAGCCAAGATAGTCAGGGGGCGAACATTCAGTACTTC.

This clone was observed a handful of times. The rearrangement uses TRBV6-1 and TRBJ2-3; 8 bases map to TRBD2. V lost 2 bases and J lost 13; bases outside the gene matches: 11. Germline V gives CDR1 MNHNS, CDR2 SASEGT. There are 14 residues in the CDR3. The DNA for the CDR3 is TGTGCCAGCAGTGAAAAAGGCGGGGGGCCCCCCGAGTATTTT. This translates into CASSEKGGGPPEYF.

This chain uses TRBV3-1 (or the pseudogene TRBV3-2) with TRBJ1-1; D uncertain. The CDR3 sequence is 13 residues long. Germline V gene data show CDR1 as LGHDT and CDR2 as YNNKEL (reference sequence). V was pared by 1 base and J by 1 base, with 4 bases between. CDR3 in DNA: TGTGCCAGCAGCCAAGGGGGGAACACTGAAGCTTTCTTT. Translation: CASSQGGNTEAFF.

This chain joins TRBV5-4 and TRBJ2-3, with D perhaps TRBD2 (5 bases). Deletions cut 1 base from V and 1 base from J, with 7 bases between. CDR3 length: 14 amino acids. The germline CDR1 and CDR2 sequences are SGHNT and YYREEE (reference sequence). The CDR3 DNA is TGTGCCAGCAGCTTGCTCGGGGGCACAGATACGCAGTATTTT. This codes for CASSLLGGTDTQYF.

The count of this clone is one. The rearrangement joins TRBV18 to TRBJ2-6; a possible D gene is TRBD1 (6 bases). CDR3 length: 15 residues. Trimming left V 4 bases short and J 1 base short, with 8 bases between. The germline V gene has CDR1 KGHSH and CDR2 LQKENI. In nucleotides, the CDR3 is TGTGCCAGCTCACGGGGGCTGTCTGGGGCCAACGTCCTGACTTTC. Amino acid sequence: CASSRGLSGANVLTF.

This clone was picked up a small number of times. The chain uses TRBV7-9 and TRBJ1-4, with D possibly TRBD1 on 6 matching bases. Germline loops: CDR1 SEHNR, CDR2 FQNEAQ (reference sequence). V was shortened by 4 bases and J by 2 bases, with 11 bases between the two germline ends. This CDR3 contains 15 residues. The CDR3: CASSSIGGTNEKLFF. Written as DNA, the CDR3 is TGTGCCAGCAGCTCCATAGGGGGGACTAATGAAAAACTGTTTTTT.

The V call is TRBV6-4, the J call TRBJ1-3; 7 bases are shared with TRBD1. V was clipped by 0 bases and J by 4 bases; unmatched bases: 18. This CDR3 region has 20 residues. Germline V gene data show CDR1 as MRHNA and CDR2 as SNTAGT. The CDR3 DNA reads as TGTGCCAGCAGTGACTCTCGTGTCGATGTGGAGGGGGCTTCAGGAAACACCATATATTTT. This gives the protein CASSDSRVDVEGASGNTIYF.

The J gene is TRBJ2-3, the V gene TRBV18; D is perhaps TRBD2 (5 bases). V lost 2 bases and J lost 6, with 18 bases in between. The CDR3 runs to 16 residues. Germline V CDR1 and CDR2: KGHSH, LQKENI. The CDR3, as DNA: TGTGCCAGCTCACCATACAGTTTGTTAGGAGGTGATACGCAGTATTTT. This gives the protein CASSPYSLLGGDTQYF.

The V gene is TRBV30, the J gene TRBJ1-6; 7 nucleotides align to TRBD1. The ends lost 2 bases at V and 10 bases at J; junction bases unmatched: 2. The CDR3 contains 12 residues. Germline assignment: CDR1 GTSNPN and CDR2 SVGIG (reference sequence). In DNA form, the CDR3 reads TGTGCCTGGAGTCTGACAGGGTCACCCCTCCACTTT. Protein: CAWSLTGSPLHF.

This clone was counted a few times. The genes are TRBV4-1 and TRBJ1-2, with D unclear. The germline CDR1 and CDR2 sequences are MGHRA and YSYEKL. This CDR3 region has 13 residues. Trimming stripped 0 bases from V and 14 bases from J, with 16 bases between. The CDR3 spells CASSQEVAVRLTF. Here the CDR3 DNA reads TGCGCCAGCAGCCAAGAGGTGGCAGTACGGTTAACCTTC.

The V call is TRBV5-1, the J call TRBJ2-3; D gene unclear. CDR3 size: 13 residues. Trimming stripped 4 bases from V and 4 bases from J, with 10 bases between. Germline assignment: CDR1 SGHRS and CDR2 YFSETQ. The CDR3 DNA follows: TGCGCCAGCAGCCCGTATAACCCAGATACGCAGTATTTT. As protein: CASSPYNPDTQYF.

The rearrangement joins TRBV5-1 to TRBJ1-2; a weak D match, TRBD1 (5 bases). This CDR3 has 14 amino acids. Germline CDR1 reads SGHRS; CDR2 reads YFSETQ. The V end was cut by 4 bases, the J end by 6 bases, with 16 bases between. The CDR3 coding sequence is TGCGCCAGCAGCCCCGGGGGGGGGATCGATGGCTACACCTTC. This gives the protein CASSPGGGIDGYTF.

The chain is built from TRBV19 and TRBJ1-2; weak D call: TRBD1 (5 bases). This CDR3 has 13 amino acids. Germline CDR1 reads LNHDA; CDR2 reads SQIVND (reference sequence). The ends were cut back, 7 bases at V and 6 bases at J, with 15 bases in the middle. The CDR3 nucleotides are TGTGCCAGTACCCCCGGATGGGACGATGGCTACACCTTC. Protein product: CASTPGWDDGYTF.

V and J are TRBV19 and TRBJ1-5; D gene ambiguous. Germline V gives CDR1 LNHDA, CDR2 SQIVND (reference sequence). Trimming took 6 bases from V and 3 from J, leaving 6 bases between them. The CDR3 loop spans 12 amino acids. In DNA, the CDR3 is TGTGCCAGTAGGAAGCACAATCAGCCCCAGCATTTT. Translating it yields CASRKHNQPQHF.

The CDR3: CAPPTANTEAFF. CDR3 DNA sequence: TGTGCCCCCCCGACAGCGAACACTGAAGCTTTCTTT. The rearrangement links TRBV19 to TRBJ1-1; D perhaps matches TRBD1 (5 bases). CDR1 is LNHDA, CDR2 SQIVND, per germline (reference sequence). The CDR3 loop spans 12 amino acids. Between the trimmed V and J ends, which lost 11 bases and 1 base, there was a span of 11 bases.

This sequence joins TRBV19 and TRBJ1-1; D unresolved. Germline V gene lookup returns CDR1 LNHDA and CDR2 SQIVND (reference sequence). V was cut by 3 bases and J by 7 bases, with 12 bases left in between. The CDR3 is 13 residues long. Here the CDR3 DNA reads TGTGCCAGTAGTATTTTCGGCGGGGATGAAGCTTTCTTT. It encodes CASSIFGGDEAFF.

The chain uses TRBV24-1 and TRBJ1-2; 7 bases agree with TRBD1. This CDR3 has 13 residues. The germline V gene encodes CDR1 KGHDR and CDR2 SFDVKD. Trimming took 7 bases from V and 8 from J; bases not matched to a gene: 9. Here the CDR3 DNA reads TGTGCCACCAGGGAACGGACAGGAGCCGGCTACACCTTC. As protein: CATRERTGAGYTF.

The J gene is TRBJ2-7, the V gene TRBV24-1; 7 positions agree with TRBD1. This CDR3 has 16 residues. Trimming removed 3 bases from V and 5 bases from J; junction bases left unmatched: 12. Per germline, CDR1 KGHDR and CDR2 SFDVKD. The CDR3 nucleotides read TGTGCCACCAGTGATCCTTTACGACAGGGCCAAGACGAGCAGTACTTC. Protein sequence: CATSDPLRQGQDEQYF.

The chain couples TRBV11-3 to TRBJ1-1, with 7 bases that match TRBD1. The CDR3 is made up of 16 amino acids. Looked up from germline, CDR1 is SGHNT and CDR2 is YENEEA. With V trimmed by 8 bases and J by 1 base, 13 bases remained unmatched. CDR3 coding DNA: TGTGCCAGCGCCGAAAGCCCGGGGACAGCGAACACTGAAGCTTTCTTT. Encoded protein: CASAESPGTANTEAFF.

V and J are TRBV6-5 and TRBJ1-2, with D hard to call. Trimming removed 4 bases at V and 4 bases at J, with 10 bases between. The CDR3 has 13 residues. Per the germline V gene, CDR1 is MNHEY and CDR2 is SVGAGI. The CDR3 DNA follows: TGTGCCAGCAGTTTGGACGGACTCTATGGCTACACCTTC. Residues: CASSLDGLYGYTF.

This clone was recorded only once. CDR3 amino acids: CASSRNNGAQETQYF. The CDR3 DNA is TGTGCCAGCAGCCGTAATAACGGGGCTCAAGAGACCCAGTACTTC. V gene TRBV7-3 combines with J gene TRBJ2-5; D possibly matches TRBD1 or TRBD2 (5 bases each). This CDR3 has 15 amino acids. Trimming took off 5 bases at V and 2 bases at J, with 15 bases between the two ends. Germline-derived CDR1 and CDR2 are SGHTA and FQGTGA.